The rows below give T cell receptor beta chains drawn from one sample of a study of blood T cell repertoires in COVID-19. This table comes from immunoSEQ multiplex PCR, and its TCRdb copy is limited to in-frame clones, with some not included. Among 280,000 or so clones listed, over 85% were seen once. Material: PBMCs or T cells enriched from blood (not recorded which). These TCRs come from a woman between 45 and 60 years old who had been exposed to COVID-19. Each CDR3 is given without its conserved first and last residue.

V,CDR3
TRBV4-1,ASSQDLDIGNQPQH
TRBV7-2,ASSLERGSYNEQF
TRBV9,ASSATPSGGQETQY
TRBV28,ASLRGGLYGYT
TRBV7-9,ASSLLQGGLNGELF
TRBV3-1/TRBV3-2,ASSLFKTGVQETQY
TRBV4-1,ASSPGGQRGEQF
TRBV3-1/TRBV3-2,ASRNSLRGANYGYT
TRBV2,ASIPADTGANVLT
TRBV5-1,ASSLDSGTAQETQY
TRBV7-6,ASRAGHSYEQY
TRBV28,ASSPYEETGTGELF
TRBV5-4,ASTSGGGEHEKLF
TRBV28,ASSLHGIPYEQY
TRBV12-3/TRBV12-4,ASSGDTFHEQY
TRBV5-3,ARSFLWTGTILWEQY
TRBV19,ASSIGQGSTTYNSPLH
TRBV29-1,SVLQLNTEAF
TRBV5-6,ASSWGQGGSPSSPLH
TRBV7-8,ASSLAMDGITEAF
TRBV15,ATSRDQFIETGYGYT
TRBV30,AWSGGRGGVYSNQPQH
TRBV18,ASSQTEHIYGYT
TRBV4-2,ASSQPGLSTDTQY
TRBV4-1,ASSHSRNPYEQY
TRBV29-1,SVERSGGEKLF
TRBV3-1/TRBV3-2,ASSQGTNGANEKLF
TRBV9,ASSVDRLGGNTEAF
TRBV7-6,ASSLATQGVAGELF
TRBV19,ASNVRTSVNTGELF
TRBV9,ASGQPPGGELF
TRBV28,ASSPFSAEAF
TRBV21-1,ASSAHWGRGTNYGYT
TRBV30,AWSSTGTGSSYNSPLH
TRBV7-2,ASRPGSAGGRNTGELF
TRBV2,ASSEAPIFLWRGNTDTQY
TRBV3-1/TRBV3-2,ASSLIRDNRYEQY
TRBV29-1,RDRLAETYEQY
TRBV2,ASSLTGDASGGIKSDTQY
TRBV5-5,ASSLEAGLNNYEQY
TRBV2,ASSEASVFEQY
TRBV28,ASSLGTGVNQPQH
TRBV5-4,ASSLVGGSGEQY
TRBV5-4,ASSRQGTTEETQY
TRBV20-1,SASDERGVTGELF
TRBV2,ASSKEGAETTESYT
TRBV5-1,ASSLLAGRVSYEQY